This T cell receptor (beta chain) appears in the sequencing data of a study of control samples from healthy donors and cancer patients. Only in-frame clones appear in the TCRdb table, and some are missing; sequencing was by immunoSEQ multiplex PCR. Among about 170,000 clones listed, about 86% were seen once. Sequencing used blood. This TCR was recovered from a woman in her 30s in good health.

For the CDR3, the DNA is TGTGCCAGCAGCTTGATAGGGTTCGGCGCTGGTGAAAAACTGTTTTTT. This codes for CASSLIGFGAGEKLFF. The chain combines TRBV7-9 with TRBJ1-4, with D uncertain. V gave up 3 bases and J gave up 7 bases, with 18 bases separating them. This CDR3 spans 16 amino acids. Germline CDR1 reads SEHNR; CDR2 reads FQNEAQ (reference sequence). The complete variable domain, with remaining parts taken from reference TRBV7-9 and TRBJ1-4, reads DTGVSQNPRHKITKRGQNVTFRCDPISEHNRLYWYRQTLGQGPEFLTYFQNEAQLEKSRLLSDRFSAERPKGSFSTLEIQRTEQGDSAMYLCASSLIGFGAGEKLFFGSGTQLSVL.